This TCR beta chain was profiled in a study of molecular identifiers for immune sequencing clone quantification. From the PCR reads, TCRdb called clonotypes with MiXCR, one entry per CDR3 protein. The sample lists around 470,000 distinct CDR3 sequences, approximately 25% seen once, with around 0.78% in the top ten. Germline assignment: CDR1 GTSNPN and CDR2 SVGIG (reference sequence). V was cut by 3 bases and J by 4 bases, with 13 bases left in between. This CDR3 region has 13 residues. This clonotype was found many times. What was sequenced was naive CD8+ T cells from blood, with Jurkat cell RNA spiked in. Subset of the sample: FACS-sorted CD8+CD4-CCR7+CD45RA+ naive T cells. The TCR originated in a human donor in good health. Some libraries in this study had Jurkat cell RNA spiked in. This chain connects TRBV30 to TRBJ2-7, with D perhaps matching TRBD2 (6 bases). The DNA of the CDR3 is TGTGCCTGGAGCCTGGGGGACTTGTACGAGCAGTACTTC. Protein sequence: CAWSLGDLYEQYF.